This is a list of T cell receptor beta chains from one sample in a study of cytomegalovirus exposure and HLA in healthy donors. Only in-frame clones appear in the TCRdb table, and some are missing; sequencing was by immunoSEQ multiplex PCR. The sample yields about 120,000 clones, more than 80% seen once. Source material: PBMCs. These TCRs come from a man aged 25 to 40 in good health and CMV-seropositive. Each CDR3 is given without its conserved first and last residue.

TRBV9	ASSRQGDTEAF
TRBV6-4	ASSDRLSPEAF
TRBV27	ASGPRGDPGYGYT
TRBV7-3	ASSAQGTSGGALEQF
TRBV4-1	ASSQERGYEQY
TRBV7-9	ASSLTDTSGELF
TRBV5-6	ASSSFYHEQY
TRBV10-1	ASSAVSFGAF
TRBV28	ASRSPNTEAF
TRBV10-3	AIRSLGDTDTQY
TRBV29-1	SVRTQLTSYNEQF
TRBV6-6	ASRDTSPTNEKLF
TRBV11-3	ASSLSGYEQY
TRBV2	ATIPGTGSTDTQY
TRBV6-6	ASTGLAGGPAETQY
TRBV10-3	ATLPGGSYNEQF
TRBV11-3	ASSLGRLHYGEQF
TRBV11-3	ASSLGRGQGVADTQY
TRBV25-1	ASIDRVYTEAF
TRBV13	ASSASSGGTEAF
TRBV19	ASNRPGNNQPQH
TRBV6-5	ATLWGHTNSPLH
TRBV5-1	ASSLGQASGYT
TRBV6-1	ASSEPGLAEQETQY
TRBV9	ASSVRGGLQETQY
TRBV27	ASSPGTGRYYEQY
TRBV19	ASSPTGSLGYT
TRBV10-3	AISSSGSYEQY
TRBV6-1	ASSEASGQGNSPLH
TRBV6-5	ASSYGGGLNYGYT
TRBV29-1	SVLAGQAGEQF
TRBV19	ASSFRQGLNTEAF
TRBV9	ASSPGLASSTDTQY
TRBV5-1	ASSLGPRATEAF
TRBV5-1	ASSLRGGGGSYNEQF
TRBV9	ASSSTGSGGLDTQY
TRBV2	ASSEFTLAGGSYNSPLH
TRBV7-3	ASSPLGRGETQY
TRBV28	ASNSPAGAGANVLT
TRBV2	ASSGPGGTGGLHTEAF
TRBV7-6	ASSAPSGFGTSGLPQY
TRBV5-1	ASSLGTSGPHNEQF
TRBV5-5	ASSLGGSFNSYEQY
TRBV7-9	ASSISYEQY
TRBV29-1	SVDRARETQY
TRBV19	ASSPNGQSFVRYGYT
TRBV7-9	ASSFPTGGSSYNEQF
TRBV10-1	ASSEAYEQY
TRBV6-1	ASRDSSNQPQH
TRBV5-1	ASSKDTNTGELF
TRBV6-1	ASQTVLDANTIY
TRBV29-1	SGTWSSRAF
TRBV4-1	ASSQVYRVSYEQY
TRBV27	ASSSSQARVNYGYT
TRBV7-2	ASSKNNREPETQY
TRBV6-1	ASRDRVFSTGELF
TRBV15	ATGVSGANGLT
TRBV13	ASSLARRLAQPNTGELF
TRBV19	ASSFLDRGLYGYT
TRBV2	ASSRGDRSNQPQH